Included here is one T cell receptor beta chain sequence, with context. There are 15 residues in the CDR3. Germline CDR1 SQVTM, CDR2 ANQGSEA. V was shortened by 7 bases and J by 1 base, with 19 bases between the two germline ends. These data are taken from a study of blood T cell repertoires in COVID-19. Study overall: In each case, the material was cDNA or gDNA derived from T cells, B-cell-depleted T cells, or PBMCs.

Clones were read by immunoSEQ multiplex PCR, and TCRdb kept only the in-frame ones, dropping some. The repertoire holds approximately 190,000 clones, with about 85% as singletons. The clonotype comes from a woman aged 35 to 49 in a cohort exposed to, infected with or recovered from COVID-19 (not recorded which). The genes are TRBV29-1 and TRBJ1-1; D perhaps matches TRBD1 (5 bases). Material: PBMCs or T cells enriched from blood (not recorded which). This CDR3 is CSAYTPQAANTEAFF. The DNA for the CDR3 is TGCAGCGCTTACACTCCACAGGCTGCGAACACTGAAGCTTTCTTT.